These 2 T cell receptor beta chains were all obtained from the same sample, sequenced in a study of graft-versus-host responses after intestinal transplantation (dated by TCRdb to the early 2020s). Library method: the immunoSEQ multiplex PCR assay. This immuneACCESS table, as held by TCRdb, lists in-frame sequences with V and J called but not all clones. Of the missing ones, under half trace to an unresolved V gene in checked studies; the others have no known cause. This sample lists several thousand clones; under 90% were detected once. The ten largest clones capture 7.6% of the sample. Dithiothreitol, EDTA incubations and collagenase D digestion were used to isolate intraepithelial and lamina propria lymphocytes from graft specimens. Material: ileum tissue, obtained 300 to 320 days after intestinal transplant. These receptors were obtained from a human patient who received an intestinal transplant, so some T cells may come from the graft donor.

The V and J genes are TRBV19 and TRBJ2-7; the match to TRBD1 covers 12 bases. V dropped 4 bases and J dropped 6; count of bases not matched to a gene: 4. Germline CDR1 is LNHDA and CDR2 is SQIVND (reference sequence). The CDR3 runs 14 residues. The CDR3 here is CASSTGTGGVEQYF. CDR3 DNA: TGTGCCAGTAGTACCGGGACAGGGGGCGTCGAGCAGTACTTC.

CDR3 in DNA: TGCGCCAGCAGCTTAGGGACAGGGGGCCCAGAAATTGCGGTGGAGCTGTTTTTT. This translates into CASSLGTGGPEIAVELFF. V is TRBV5-1 and J is TRBJ2-2; TRBD1 agrees at 12 bases. V dropped 2 bases and J dropped 10; count of bases not matched to a gene: 15. CDR3 length equals 18 residues. Germline CDR1 and CDR2: SGHRS and YFSETQ.